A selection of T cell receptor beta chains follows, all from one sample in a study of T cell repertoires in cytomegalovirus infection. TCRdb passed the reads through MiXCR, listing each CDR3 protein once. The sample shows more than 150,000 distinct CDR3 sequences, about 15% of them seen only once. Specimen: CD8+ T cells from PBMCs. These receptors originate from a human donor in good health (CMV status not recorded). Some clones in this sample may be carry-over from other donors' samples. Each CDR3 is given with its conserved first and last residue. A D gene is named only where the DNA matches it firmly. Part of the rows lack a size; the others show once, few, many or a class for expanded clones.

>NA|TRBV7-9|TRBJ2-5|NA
CASSLVGSGQETQYF
TGTGCCAGCAGCTTAGTGGGCTCGGGTCAAGAGACCCAGTACTTC
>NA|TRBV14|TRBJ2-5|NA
CASSQKYQETQYF
TGTGCCAGCAGCCAAAAGTACCAAGAGACCCAGTACTTC
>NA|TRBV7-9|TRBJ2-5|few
CASSPLPDFSIAETQYF
TGTGCCAGCAGCCCCCTTCCGGATTTCAGTATAGCCGAGACCCAGTACTTC
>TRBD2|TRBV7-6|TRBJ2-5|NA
CASSPGLAGELQETQYF
TGTGCCAGCAGCCCCGGACTAGCGGGGGAGCTTCAAGAGACCCAGTACTTC
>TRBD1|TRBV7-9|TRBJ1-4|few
CASSSIQPGTDNEKLFF
TGTGCCAGCAGCTCAATCCAACCTGGGACAGATAATGAAAAACTGTTTTTT
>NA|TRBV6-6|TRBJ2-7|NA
CASRRGDYEQYF
TGTGCCAGCCGTAGGGGGGACTACGAGCAGTACTTC
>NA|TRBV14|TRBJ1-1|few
CASSQSPQGWMNTEAFF
TGTGCCAGCAGCCAATCACCGCAGGGGTGGATGAACACTGAAGCTTTCTTT
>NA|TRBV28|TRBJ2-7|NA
CASSLFTDSYEQYF
TGTGCCAGCAGTTTATTTACGGATTCCTACGAGCAGTACTTC
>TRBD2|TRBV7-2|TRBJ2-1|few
CASSSPGLAGDREQFF
TGTGCCAGCAGCTCTCCGGGACTAGCGGGAGATCGGGAGCAGTTCTTC
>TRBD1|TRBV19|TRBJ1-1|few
CASSIEWDRGTEAFF
TGTGCCAGTAGTATAGAATGGGACAGAGGCACTGAAGCTTTCTTT
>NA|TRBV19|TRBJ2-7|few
CASSWGSGEQYF
TGTGCCAGTAGTTGGGGATCGGGCGAGCAGTACTTC
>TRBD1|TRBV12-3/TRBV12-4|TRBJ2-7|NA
CASSFGGQVSYEQYF
TGTGCCAGCAGTTTTGGTGGACAGGTCTCCTACGAGCAGTACTTC
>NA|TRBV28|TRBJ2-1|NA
CASSLAVGSDEQFF
TGTGCCAGCAGCCTAGCCGTGGGATCGGATGAGCAGTTCTTC
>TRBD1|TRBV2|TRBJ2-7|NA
CASSDRRDRGFSPIYEQYF
TGTGCCAGCAGTGATAGGAGGGACAGGGGTTTCAGCCCTATTTACGAGCAGTACTTC